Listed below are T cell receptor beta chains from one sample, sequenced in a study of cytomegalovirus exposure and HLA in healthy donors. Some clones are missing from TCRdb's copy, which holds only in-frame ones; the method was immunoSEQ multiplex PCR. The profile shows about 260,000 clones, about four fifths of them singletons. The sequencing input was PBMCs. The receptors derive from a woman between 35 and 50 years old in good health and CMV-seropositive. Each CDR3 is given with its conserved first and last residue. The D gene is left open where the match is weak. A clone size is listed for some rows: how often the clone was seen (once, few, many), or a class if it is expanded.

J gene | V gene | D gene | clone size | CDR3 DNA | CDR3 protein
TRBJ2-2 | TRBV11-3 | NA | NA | TGTGCCAGCAGCCCCTCACGGGGGACCGGGGAGCTGTTTTTT | CASSPSRGTGELFF
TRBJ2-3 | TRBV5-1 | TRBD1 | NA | TGCGCCAGCAGCTTGGGGGGACAGTCCACAGATACGCAGTATTTT | CASSLGGQSTDTQYF
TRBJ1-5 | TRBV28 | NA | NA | TGTGCCAGCAGTTTAGCTGACAGGAGTGATCAGCCCCAGCATTTT | CASSLADRSDQPQHF
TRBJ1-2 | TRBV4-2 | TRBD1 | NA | TGTGCCAGCAGCCAAGATAGATTGTCAGGGGGCGCGAGGTATGGCTACACCTTC | CASSQDRLSGGARYGYTF
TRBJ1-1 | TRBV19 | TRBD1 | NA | TGTGCCAGTAGTATCTTGGACAGGGCTTTTATCGGGGCTGAAGCTTTCTTT | CASSILDRAFIGAEAFF
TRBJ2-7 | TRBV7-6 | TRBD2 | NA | TGTGCCAGCAGCTCGTATAGCGGGAGGGCCTACGAGCAGTACTTC | CASSSYSGRAYEQYF
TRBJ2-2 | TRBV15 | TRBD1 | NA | TGTGCCACCAGCAGGGACAGGGAGAACACCGGGGAGCTGTTTTTT | CATSRDRENTGELFF
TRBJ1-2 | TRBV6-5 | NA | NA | TGTGCCAGCAGTTACGTGCCACGAGATGGCTACACCTTC | CASSYVPRDGYTF
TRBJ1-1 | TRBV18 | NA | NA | TGTGCCAGCTCAATGGGCGAGGGCACTGAAGCTTTCTTT | CASSMGEGTEAFF
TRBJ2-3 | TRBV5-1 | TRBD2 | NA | TGCGCCAGCAGCTTGGCCGGGAGGGGCACAGATACGCAGTATTTT | CASSLAGRGTDTQYF
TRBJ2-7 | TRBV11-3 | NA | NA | TGTGCCAGCAGCTTAGGACGACAGACTTCCTACGAGCAGTACTTC | CASSLGRQTSYEQYF
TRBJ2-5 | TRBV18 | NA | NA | TGTGCCAGCTCACCCCTGGCGGCCCAAGAGACCCAGTACTTC | CASSPLAAQETQYF
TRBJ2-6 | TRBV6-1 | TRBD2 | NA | TGTGCCAGCAGACTAGCGGGATATGGGGCCAACGTCCTGACTTTC | CASRLAGYGANVLTF
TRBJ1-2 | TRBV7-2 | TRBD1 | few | TGTGCCAGCAGCCAACAGGGGGCGGGTGGCTACACCTTC | CASSQQGAGGYTF
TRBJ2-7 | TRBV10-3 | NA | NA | TGTGCCATCAGTGAGACAGGGTCCCGCTACGAGCAGTACTTC | CAISETGSRYEQYF
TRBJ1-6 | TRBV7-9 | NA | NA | TGTGCCAGCAGCCTAGACAGCATTTCACCCCTCCACTTT | CASSLDSISPLHF
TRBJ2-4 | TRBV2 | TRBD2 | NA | TGTGCCAGCAGAGAGCGGGAGTCCGGCAAAAACATTCAGTACTTC | CASRERESGKNIQYF
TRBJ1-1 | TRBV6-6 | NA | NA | TGTGCCAGCAGTTACTCGCGGGGGCCAAACACTGAAGCTTTCTTT | CASSYSRGPNTEAFF
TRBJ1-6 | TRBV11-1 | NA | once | TGTGCCAGCAGCTTAGGAGAAAATAATTCACCCCTCCACTTT | CASSLGENNSPLHF
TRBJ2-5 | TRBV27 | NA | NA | TGTGCCAGCAGTTTTGAGAATCAAGAGACCCAGTACTTC | CASSFENQETQYF
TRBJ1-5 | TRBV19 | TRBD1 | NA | TGTGCCAGTAGCTGGACAGGGAACCAGCCCCAGCATTTT | CASSWTGNQPQHF
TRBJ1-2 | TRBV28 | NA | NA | TGTGCCAGCAGCGAGGAGAACTATGGCTACACCTTC | CASSEENYGYTF
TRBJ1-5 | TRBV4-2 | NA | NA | TGTGCCAGCAGCCAAGATTGGGCCGAAATGGATAGCAATCAGCCCCAGCATTTT | CASSQDWAEMDSNQPQHF
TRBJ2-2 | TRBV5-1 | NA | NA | TGCGCCAGCAGCTTGGGTGGCAGGAACACCGGGGAGCTGTTTTTT | CASSLGGRNTGELFF
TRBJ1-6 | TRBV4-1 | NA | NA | TGCGCCAGCAGCCAAGACTCTGACAGGTCCTATAATTCACCCCTCCACTTT | CASSQDSDRSYNSPLHF
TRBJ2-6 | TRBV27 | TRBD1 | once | TGTGCCAGCAGTGCCAGGACAGGGTCATTAAACGGCCTGACTTTC | CASSARTGSLNGLTF
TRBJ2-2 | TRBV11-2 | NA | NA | TGTGCCAGCAGCTCTATGGTCGGGTTGGTCACCGGGGAGCTGTTTTTT | CASSSMVGLVTGELFF
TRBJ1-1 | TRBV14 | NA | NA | TGTGCCAGCAGCCAAGATCGGCGGGTACTGAACACTGAAGCTTTCTTT | CASSQDRRVLNTEAFF
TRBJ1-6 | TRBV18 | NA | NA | TGTGCCAGCTCACCACAACCGGGTGATTCACCCCTCCACTTT | CASSPQPGDSPLHF
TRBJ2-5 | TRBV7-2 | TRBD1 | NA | TGTGCCAGCAGCTCACAGGGGATCGGGGAGACCCAGTACTTC | CASSSQGIGETQYF
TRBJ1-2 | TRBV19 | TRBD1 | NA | TGTGCCAGTAGTCAATGGGACAGGCCTAACTATGGCTACACCTTC | CASSQWDRPNYGYTF
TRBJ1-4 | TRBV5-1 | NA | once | TGCGCCAGCAGCACGCAGGGTCCTAATGAAAAACTGTTTTTT | CASSTQGPNEKLFF
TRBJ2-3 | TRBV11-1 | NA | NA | TGTGCCAGCAGTTACAGGGAGGATACGCAGTATTTT | CASSYREDTQYF
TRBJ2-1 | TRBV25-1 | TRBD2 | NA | TGTGCCACCGCGATTCCGGGACTAGCCTTTGAGCAGTTCTTC | CATAIPGLAFEQFF
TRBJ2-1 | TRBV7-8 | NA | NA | TGTGCCAGCAGCTTAGCGGGTTCCGCCGGGGCCTACAATGAGCAGTTCTTC | CASSLAGSAGAYNEQFF
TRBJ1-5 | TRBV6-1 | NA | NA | TGTGCCAGCAGTGACAGGGCGGATCAGCCCCAGCATTTT | CASSDRADQPQHF
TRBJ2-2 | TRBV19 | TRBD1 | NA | TGTGCCAGTAGTCCCCAAACAGGGGGCGGGGGGGAGCTGTTTTTT | CASSPQTGGGGELFF
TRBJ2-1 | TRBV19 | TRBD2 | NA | TGTGCCAGTAGTACCGTCGTAGCGGGAGGGCACAATGAGCAGTTCTTC | CASSTVVAGGHNEQFF
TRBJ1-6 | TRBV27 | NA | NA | TGTGCCAGCAGTTTAAAGGGACATCCTCAAATGCCCCTCCACTTT | CASSLKGHPQMPLHF
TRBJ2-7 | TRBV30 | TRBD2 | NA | TGTGCCTGGAGTGGGACTAGCGGCCCCTACGAGCAGTACTTC | CAWSGTSGPYEQYF
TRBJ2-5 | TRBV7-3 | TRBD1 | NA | TGTGCCAGCAGCCCGGGGACAGGGACGGAGACCCAGTACTTC | CASSPGTGTETQYF
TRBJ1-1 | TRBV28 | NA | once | TGTGCCAGCAGTTTTCAGTCGAACACTGAAGCTTTCTTT | CASSFQSNTEAFF
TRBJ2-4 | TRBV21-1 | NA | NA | TGTGCCAGCAGAAGTGGCGGAACCAAAAACATTCAGTACTTC | CASRSGGTKNIQYF
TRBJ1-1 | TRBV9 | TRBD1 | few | TGTGCCAGCAGCCTGGGACAGGCAAGCACTGAAGCTTTCTTT | CASSLGQASTEAFF
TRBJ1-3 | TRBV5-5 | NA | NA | TGTGCCAGCAGCTGGGGGGGGGTCCGCTCTGGAAACACCATATATTTT | CASSWGGVRSGNTIYF